The clone carrying this TCR beta chain showed up many times. Its antigen remains unidentified. This specimen belongs to a study of glioma-infiltrating T cells. Study-level findings and limits: CDR3 overlap between tissue and blood was very small. Non-neoplastic patients had below-expected tissue-blood divergence, while all gliomas exceeded expectation.

The CDR3 is 14 residues long. The V end lost 2 bases, the J end lost 4 bases, and 12 bases lay between the germline ends. Germline assignment: CDR1 MNHNY and CDR2 SVGAGI (reference sequence). Using RNA template, CDR3s of TCR alpha and beta were amplified with iRepertoire arm-PCR. Tissue mRNA or PBMC total RNA, about 85-400 ng, went into one-step reverse transcription and amplification. Each CDR3 protein is one row after TCRdb ran MiXCR on the multiplex PCR reads. The table lists fewer than 250,000 distinct CDR3 sequences, about 32% of them singletons, with just over 20% in the top ten. The clonotype comes from a human donor with low-grade glioma or glioblastoma, undergoing nonglioma brain surgery, or in good health (not recorded which). The sequencing sample was made of glioma tissue, nonneoplastic brain tissue, or PBMCs (not recorded which). This chain joins TRBV6-6 and TRBJ2-7; possibly TRBD1 or TRBD2 for D (5 bases each). The CDR3 nucleotides read TGTGCCAGCAGTTACGGGGGACCCGGGTACGAGCAGTACTTC. As protein: CASSYGGPGYEQYF.